These 9 T cell receptor beta chains share one sample of origin, sequenced in a study of PD-L1 blockade in urothelial cancer. Measured with immunoSEQ multiplex PCR; TCRdb has only the in-frame clones, and not every one. Of under 30,000 clones listed, 70% to 80% are singletons. Time point described: peripheral blood 6 weeks after treatment start. Here the sequenced sample was PBMCs, taken around atezolizumab (anti-PD-L1) treatment. These receptors originate from a man in his 70s with urothelial cancer.

The gene calls are TRBV28 and TRBJ1-3, with D unclear. Trimming left V 3 bases short and J 4 bases short, with 16 bases between. The CDR3 totals 16 residues. The germline V gene has CDR1 MDHEN and CDR2 SYDVKM. The CDR3: CASSFRARGDGNTIYF. For the CDR3, the DNA is TGTGCCAGCAGTTTTAGAGCCAGAGGAGACGGAAACACCATATATTTT. The full variable domain, its missing parts supplied by reference TRBV28 and TRBJ1-3, is DVKVTQSSRYLVKRTGEKVFLECVQDMDHENMFWYRQDPGLGLRLIYFSYDVKMKEKGDIPEGYSVSREKKERFSLILESASTNQTSMYLCASSFRARGDGNTIYFGEGSWLTVV.

The CDR3 spells CASSFGSGGVETQYF. Written as DNA, the CDR3 is TGTGCCAGCAGCTTCGGTTCAGGGGGAGTGGAGACCCAGTACTTC. V and J are TRBV7-9 and TRBJ2-5; 7 nucleotides match TRBD1. Trimming removed 3 bases from V and 5 bases from J; junction bases left unmatched: 9. The CDR3 is 15 residues long. CDR1 SEHNR and CDR2 FQNEAQ come from the germline V gene (reference sequence).

V is TRBV2 and J is TRBJ2-5, with D tentatively TRBD2 (6 bases). Germline V gene sequence: CDR1 SNHLY, CDR2 FYNNEI. V dropped 6 bases and J dropped 1 base, with 15 bases sitting between them. The CDR3 runs 15 residues. This chain's CDR3 is CASSARRGGQETQYF. The CDR3, as DNA: TGTGCCAGCAGCGCCCGTAGGGGAGGCCAAGAGACCCAGTACTTC.

The rearrangement joins TRBV10-2 to TRBJ1-2; 10 nucleotides agree with TRBD1. Germline V gene lookup returns CDR1 WSHSY and CDR2 SAAADI. This CDR3 has 13 residues. V lost 4 bases to trimming and J lost 8 bases; unmatched junction nucleotides: 4. CDR3 protein: CASSVRQGAGYTF. For the CDR3, the DNA is TGCGCCAGCAGTGTTCGACAGGGGGCGGGCTACACCTTC.

This sequence joins TRBV7-2 and TRBJ2-4; 12 positions agree with TRBD2. CDR1 is SGHTA and CDR2 is FQGNSA in the germline V gene. With V trimmed by 4 bases and J by 4 bases, 5 bases remained unmatched. The CDR3 runs to 16 residues. The CDR3, as DNA: TGTGCCAGCAGCTCGAGACTAGCGGGAGCTAAAAACATTCAGTACTTC. Translating gives CASSSRLAGAKNIQYF.

The rearrangement uses TRBV25-1 and TRBJ1-4; unclear D gene. Per germline, CDR1 MGHDK and CDR2 SYGVNS. CDR3 length equals 14 residues. The V end was cut by 7 bases, the J end by 15 bases, with 24 bases between. CDR3 nucleotides: TGTGCCAGCACCTCCCCCGGGGAGGCGGTAGAGGTGTTTTTT. This gives the protein CASTSPGEAVEVFF.

The chain carries TRBV28 and TRBJ2-2, with 7 positions matching TRBD2. In germline, CDR1 is MDHEN, CDR2 SYDVKM. V lost 3 bases to trimming and J lost 4 bases; unmatched junction nucleotides: 8. The CDR3 consists of 16 residues. The CDR3 region is CASSFQRGFGTGELFF. CDR3 coding DNA: TGTGCCAGCAGTTTCCAGCGGGGATTTGGCACCGGGGAGCTGTTTTTT.

The gene calls are TRBV28 and TRBJ2-1; 15 nucleotides line up with TRBD2. CDR1 and CDR2 (germline): MDHEN, SYDVKM. The J segment lost 7 bases and the V segment lost 2 bases, leaving 6 bases of the junction unmatched. The CDR3 loop spans 17 amino acids. For the CDR3, the DNA is TGTGCCAGCAGTTTAAGGACTAGCGGGAGGGCCAAGAATGAGCAGTTCTTC. This sequence encodes CASSLRTSGRAKNEQFF.

This clone was detected only a few times. The chain has TRBV28 and TRBJ1-1, with TRBD1 identical over 9 bases. The V gene's germline CDR1 is MDHEN and CDR2 SYDVKM. Unmatched junction bases numbered 11, after V lost 4 bases and J lost 11 bases. CDR3 length: 14 residues. CDR3 region: CASSSRTGAEVAFF. For the CDR3, the DNA is TGTGCCAGCAGTTCCCGGACAGGGGCAGAAGTGGCTTTCTTT.